A single TCR beta chain is shown here with its context. The entry originates in a study of blood T cell repertoires in COVID-19. Measured with immunoSEQ multiplex PCR; TCRdb has only the in-frame clones, and not every one. The top ten hold over 4% of the sample, which has approximately 45,000 clones, 75% to 90% seen once. Germline assignment: CDR1 GTSNPN and CDR2 SVGIG (reference sequence). This CDR3 comprises 14 residues. Trimming removed 2 bases from V and 6 bases from J; junction bases left unmatched: 8. The genes are TRBV30 and TRBJ2-3; 7 bases map to TRBD2. The clonotype originates from a human donor in a cohort sampled during active COVID-19. The sequenced material came from peripheral blood. The CDR3 protein is CAWSLTGGPDTQYF. In DNA, the CDR3 is TGTGCCTGGAGTCTTACGGGAGGACCCGATACGCAGTATTTT.